This TCR beta chain came from a study of blood T cell repertoires in COVID-19. Study information: PBMCs, B-cell-depleted T cells, or T cells were the source of the cDNA or gDNA that made up the material.

Sequenced by immunoSEQ multiplex PCR; TCRdb stores in-frame clones only, minus some. The table shows more than 150,000 clones, with roughly 87% occurring only once. Recruits, aged about 18 to 100 years, lived in 24 US areas. After removal of 9 bases from V and 3 bases from J, the junction contained 5 bases not matched to a gene. The CDR3 sequence is 14 residues long. The germline V gene has CDR1 MDHEN and CDR2 SYDVKM. This clonotype was sampled from a woman aged 45-60 years who had recovered from COVID-19. V gene TRBV28 combines with J gene TRBJ2-1, with TRBD2 matching 10 bases. Sequencing used PBMCs or T cells enriched from blood (not recorded which). CDR3 coding DNA: TGTGCCAGGATCATAGCGGGAGGCTACAATGAGCAGTTCTTC. Amino acids: CARIIAGGYNEQFF.